This entry concerns a single TCR beta chain. V was cut by 3 bases and J by 4 bases, with 13 bases left in between. Germline V gives CDR1 SNHLY, CDR2 FYNNEI. This CDR3 contains 14 residues. These data belong to a study of blood T cell repertoires in COVID-19. For the study at large: The study drew acute and convalescent COVID-19 samples from the United States, Italy and Spain. The cDNA or gDNA used as material had been derived from T cells, B-cell-depleted T cells, or PBMCs.

Under the authors' procedure: Estimation of nucleated cell counts relied on the amplification of reference gene primers. TCRdb's table, derived via immunoSEQ multiplex PCR, lists solely in-frame clones and lacks some. Clone size and the V and J calls come from that table; the DNA yielded D and trimming. Among fewer than 200,000 clones, 60% to 80% were seen once, and the ten largest hold 26%. The gene calls are TRBV2 and TRBJ2-7; D is possibly TRBD2 (5 bases). The clonotype comes from a woman aged 70 to 79 with acute or convalescent COVID-19. The sample comprised peripheral blood. The CDR3 DNA reads as TGTGCCAGCAGTGATCTGGCGGGCCAGTACGAGCAGTACTTC. This sequence encodes CASSDLAGQYEQYF.